The 11 T cell receptor beta chains given below trace back to one sample, sequenced in a study of blood T cell repertoires in COVID-19. Measured with immunoSEQ multiplex PCR; TCRdb has only the in-frame clones, and not every one. Among 300,000 or so clones listed, roughly 90% were seen once. The sample taken for sequencing was peripheral blood. The receptor set was obtained from a man younger than 30 who had recovered from COVID-19.

This rearrangement joins TRBV10-2 to TRBJ1-2, with 7 bases matching TRBD1. In germline, CDR1 is WSHSY, CDR2 SAAADI. The length of the CDR3 is 15 residues. V was clipped by 6 bases and J by 3 bases; unmatched bases: 10. The CDR3 here is CASRDRRRADYGYTF. The CDR3 DNA reads as TGCGCCAGCAGGGACAGGAGGAGGGCGGACTATGGCTACACCTTC.

This clone showed up just once. The chain uses TRBV2 and TRBJ2-2; D is unresolved. CDR3 length: 13 residues. V dropped 6 bases and J dropped 4 bases, with 9 bases sitting between them. Germline assignment: CDR1 SNHLY and CDR2 FYNNEI. The CDR3 DNA reads TGTGCCAGCAGCGCCCTACGCACCGGGGAGCTGTTTTTT. Protein: CASSALRTGELFF.

The chain uses TRBV6-2 or TRBV6-3 and TRBJ2-7, with D perhaps matching TRBD1 (5 bases). Germline CDR1 is MNHEY and CDR2 is SVGEGT. V was clipped by 2 bases and J by 0 bases, with 17 bases between them. This CDR3 is 17 amino acids long. CDR3 amino acids: CASSYLAQGADSYEQYF. CDR3 bases: TGTGCCAGCAGTTACCTTGCCCAAGGGGCGGACTCCTACGAGCAGTACTTC.

The chain employs TRBV6-1 and TRBJ2-1, with 9 positions matching TRBD2. Germline CDR1 is MNHNS and CDR2 is SASEGT. The CDR3 is 11 amino acids. J gave up 15 bases and V 1 base, and 1 base lay outside the gene matches. CDR3 in DNA: TGTGCCAGCAGTGAAGGCGGGGGGGCGTTCTTC. Translating it yields CASSEGGGAFF.

The chain uses TRBV4-1 and TRBJ1-5; 8 nucleotides align to TRBD1. This CDR3 is 17 amino acids long. CDR1 and CDR2 from the germline V gene are MGHRA and YSYEKL. Germline trimming cut 0 bases from V and 6 bases from J; bases unmatched to any gene: 10. The CDR3 region is CASSQDPGGVDSQPQHF. The CDR3 nucleotides are TGCGCCAGCAGCCAAGACCCAGGGGGCGTCGACAGTCAGCCCCAGCATTTT.

The chain carries TRBV2 and TRBJ2-7, with a possible D match to TRBD2 (6 bases). With 6 bases removed from V and 5 bases from J, the gap between germline ends came to 20 bases. This CDR3 region has 15 residues. CDR1 SNHLY and CDR2 FYNNEI come from the germline V gene. The CDR3 nucleotides are TGTGCCAGCAGCGACCCCGGGCTAGCGAACCACGAGCAGTACTTC. It yields the protein CASSDPGLANHEQYF.

This rearrangement joins TRBV29-1 to TRBJ1-4; 8 bases are a match to TRBD1. Trimming cost V 0 bases and J 5 bases; bases outside gene matches: 8. Germline V lookup: CDR1 SQVTM, CDR2 ANQGSEA. CDR3 length: 16 amino acids. CDR3 region: CSVEDVGRTGNEKLFF. CDR3 nucleotide sequence: TGCAGCGTTGAAGACGTGGGGCGGACAGGGAATGAAAAACTGTTTTTT.

This clone was counted a single time. The chain combines TRBV10-3 with TRBJ2-7; 10 nucleotides line up with TRBD1. V was pared by 6 bases and J by 4 bases, with 3 bases of the junction left unmatched. Germline V lookup: CDR1 ENHRY, CDR2 SYGVKD. The CDR3 runs to 13 residues. This CDR3 reads CAIRPGQGYEQYF. The CDR3 nucleotides read TGTGCCATCAGACCGGGACAGGGGTACGAGCAGTACTTC.

This clone showed up just once. The chain joins TRBV7-9 to TRBJ1-2; 7 bases line up with TRBD1. V shed 4 bases, J shed 8 bases, and the junction held 4 bases outside the gene matches. CDR1 is SEHNR, CDR2 FQNEAQ, per germline (reference sequence). This CDR3 region has 12 residues. In nucleotides, the CDR3 is TGTGCCAGCAGCTCTCGGGACAGCGGCTACACCTTC. Translating gives CASSSRDSGYTF.

The chain links TRBV7-9 to TRBJ1-2; 10 positions agree with TRBD1. CDR1 is SEHNR, CDR2 FQNEAQ, per germline (reference sequence). The CDR3 extends over 16 amino acids. With 5 bases clipped from V and 8 bases from J, the junction kept 14 bases outside the gene matches. CDR3: CASSPGGTGDSWGYTF. CDR3 nucleotide sequence: TGTGCCAGCAGCCCGGGCGGGACAGGGGATTCCTGGGGCTACACCTTC.

This clone was seen only once. This chain links TRBV18 with TRBJ2-1; 10 nucleotides line up with TRBD2. The V segment lost 2 bases and the J segment 13 bases; nucleotides outside the gene matches: 8. Germline assignment: CDR1 KGHSH and CDR2 LQKENI. The CDR3 has 14 residues. CDR3 DNA: TGTGCCAGCTCACCAGGGAAACTAGCGGGACCCCAGTTCTTC. It translates to CASSPGKLAGPQFF.